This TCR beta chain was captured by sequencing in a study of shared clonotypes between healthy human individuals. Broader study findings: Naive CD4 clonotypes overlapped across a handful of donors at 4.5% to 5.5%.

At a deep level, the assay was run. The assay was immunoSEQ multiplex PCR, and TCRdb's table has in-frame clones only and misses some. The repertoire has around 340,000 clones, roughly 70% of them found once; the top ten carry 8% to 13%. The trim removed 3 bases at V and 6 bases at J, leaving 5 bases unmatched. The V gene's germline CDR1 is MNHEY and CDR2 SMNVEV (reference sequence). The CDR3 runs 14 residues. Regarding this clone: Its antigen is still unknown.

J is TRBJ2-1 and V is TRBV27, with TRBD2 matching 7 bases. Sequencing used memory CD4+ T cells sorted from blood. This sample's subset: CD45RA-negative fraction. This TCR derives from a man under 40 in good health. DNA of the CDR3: TGTGCCAGCAGTTTGCGGACTAGTCGCAATGAGCAGTTCTTC. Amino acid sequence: CASSLRTSRNEQFF.